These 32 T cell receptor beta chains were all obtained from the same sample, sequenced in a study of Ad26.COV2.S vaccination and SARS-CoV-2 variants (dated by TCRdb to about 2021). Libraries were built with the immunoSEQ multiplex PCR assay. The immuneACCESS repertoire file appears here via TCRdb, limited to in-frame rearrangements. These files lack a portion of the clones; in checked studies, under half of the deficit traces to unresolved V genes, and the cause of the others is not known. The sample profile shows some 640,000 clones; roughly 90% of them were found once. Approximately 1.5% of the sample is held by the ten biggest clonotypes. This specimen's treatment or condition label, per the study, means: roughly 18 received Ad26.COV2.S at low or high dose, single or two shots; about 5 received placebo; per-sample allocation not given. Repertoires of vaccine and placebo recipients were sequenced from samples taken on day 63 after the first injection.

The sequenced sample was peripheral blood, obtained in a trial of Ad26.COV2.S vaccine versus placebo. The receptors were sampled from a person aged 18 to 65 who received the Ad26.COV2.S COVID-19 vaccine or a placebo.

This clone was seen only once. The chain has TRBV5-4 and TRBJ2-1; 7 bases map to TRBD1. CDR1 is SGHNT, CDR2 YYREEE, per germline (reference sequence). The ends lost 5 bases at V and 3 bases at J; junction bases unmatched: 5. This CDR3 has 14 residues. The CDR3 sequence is CASRSRDSYNEQFF. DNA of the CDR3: TGTGCCAGCAGAAGCCGGGACAGCTACAATGAGCAGTTCTTC.

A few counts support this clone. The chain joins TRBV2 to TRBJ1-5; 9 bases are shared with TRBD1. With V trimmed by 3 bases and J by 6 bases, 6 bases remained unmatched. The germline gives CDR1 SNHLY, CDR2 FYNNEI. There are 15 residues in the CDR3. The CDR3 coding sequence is TGTGCCAGCAGTGAGGAACAGGGGGCTTCTCAGCCCCAGCATTTT. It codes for CASSEEQGASQPQHF.

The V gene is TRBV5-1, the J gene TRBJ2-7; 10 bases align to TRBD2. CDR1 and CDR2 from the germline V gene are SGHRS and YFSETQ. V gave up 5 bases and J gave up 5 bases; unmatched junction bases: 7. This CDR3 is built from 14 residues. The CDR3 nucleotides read TGCGCCAGCAGTCTCGTAGCGGGAGGCGACGAGCAGTACTTC. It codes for CASSLVAGGDEQYF.

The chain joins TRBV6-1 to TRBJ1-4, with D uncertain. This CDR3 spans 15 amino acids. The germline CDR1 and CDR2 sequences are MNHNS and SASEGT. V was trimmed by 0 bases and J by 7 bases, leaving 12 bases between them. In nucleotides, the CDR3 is TGTGCCAGCAGTGAAGCAAAGGGATCCGGTGAAAAACTGTTTTTT. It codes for CASSEAKGSGEKLFF.

CDR3 region: CASSHGSYEQYF. The CDR3 DNA follows: TGTGCCAGCAGTCACGGGAGTTACGAGCAGTACTTC. V gene TRBV27 combines with J gene TRBJ2-7, with D possibly TRBD2 on 6 matching bases. The V end was cut by 5 bases, the J end by 4 bases, with 9 bases between. CDR1 is MNHEY and CDR2 is SMNVEV in the germline V gene (reference sequence). This CDR3 comprises 12 residues.

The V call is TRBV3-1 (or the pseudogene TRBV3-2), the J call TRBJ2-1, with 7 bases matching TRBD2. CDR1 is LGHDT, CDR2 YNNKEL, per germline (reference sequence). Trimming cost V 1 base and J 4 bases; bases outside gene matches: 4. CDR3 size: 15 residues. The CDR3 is CASSQGLADYNEQFF. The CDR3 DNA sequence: TGTGCCAGCAGCCAAGGGCTAGCGGATTACAATGAGCAGTTCTTC.

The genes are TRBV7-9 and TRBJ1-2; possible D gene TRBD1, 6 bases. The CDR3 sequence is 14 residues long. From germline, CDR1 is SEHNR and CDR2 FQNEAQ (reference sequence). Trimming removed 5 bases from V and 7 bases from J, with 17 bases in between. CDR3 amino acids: CASSGEQGVRGYTF. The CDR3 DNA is TGTGCCAGCAGCGGTGAACAGGGTGTACGTGGCTACACCTTC.

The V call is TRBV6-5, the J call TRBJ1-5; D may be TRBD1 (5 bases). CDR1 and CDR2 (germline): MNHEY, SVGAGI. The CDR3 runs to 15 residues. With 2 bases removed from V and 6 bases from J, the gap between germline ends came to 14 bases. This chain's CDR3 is CASSYDGRVGQPQHF. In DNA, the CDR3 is TGTGCCAGCAGTTACGATGGCAGGGTGGGTCAGCCCCAGCATTTT.

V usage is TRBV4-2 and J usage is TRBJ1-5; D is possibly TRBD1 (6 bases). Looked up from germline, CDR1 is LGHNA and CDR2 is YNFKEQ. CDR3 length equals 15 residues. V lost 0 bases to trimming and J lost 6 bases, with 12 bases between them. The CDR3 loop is CASSQDSAGAQPQHF. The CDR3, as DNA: TGTGCCAGCAGCCAAGATTCGGCAGGGGCTCAGCCCCAGCATTTT.

Written as DNA, the CDR3 is TGTGCCAGCAGCCCTGGACTAGCGGGAGGGAGGCACTACGAGCAGTACTTC. It translates to CASSPGLAGGRHYEQYF. The gene calls are TRBV9 and TRBJ2-7; 15 bases line up with TRBD2. The CDR3 sequence is 17 residues long. Losses at the gene ends were 4 bases for V and 3 bases for J; bases not matched to a gene: 8. Per the germline V gene, CDR1 is SGDLS and CDR2 is YYNGEE.

CDR3 loop: CASQRDANTGELFF. CDR3 nucleotide sequence: TGTGCTAGTCAGCGGGATGCGAACACCGGGGAGCTGTTTTTT. V gene TRBV12-5 combines with J gene TRBJ2-2; 7 bases map to TRBD2. Germline CDR1 and CDR2: LGHNT and FRNRAP. The V gene end was trimmed by 8 bases and the J gene end by 0 bases; junction bases not matched to a gene: 3. The CDR3 runs 14 residues. The full variable domain, rest sourced from reference TRBV12-5 and TRBJ2-2, is DARVTQTPRHKVTEMGQEVTMRCQPILGHNTVFWYRQTMMQGLELLAYFRNRAPLDDSGMPKDRFSAEMPDATLATLKIQPSEPRDSAVYFCASQRDANTGELFFGEGSRLTVL.

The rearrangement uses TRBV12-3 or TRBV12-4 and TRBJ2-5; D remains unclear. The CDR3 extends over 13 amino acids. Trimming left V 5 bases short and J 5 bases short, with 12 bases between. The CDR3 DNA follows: TGTGCCAGCAGTACCCGACAAGGGGAGACCCAGTACTTC. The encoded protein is CASSTRQGETQYF.

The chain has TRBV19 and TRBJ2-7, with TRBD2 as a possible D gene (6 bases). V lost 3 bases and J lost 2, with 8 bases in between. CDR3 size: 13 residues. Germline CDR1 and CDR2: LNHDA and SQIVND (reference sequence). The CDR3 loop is CASSIRTTYEQYF. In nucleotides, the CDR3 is TGTGCCAGTAGTATTAGGACTACCTACGAGCAGTACTTC. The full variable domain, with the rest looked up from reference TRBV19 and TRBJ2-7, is DGGITQSPKYLFRKEGQNVTLSCEQNLNHDAMYWYRQDPGQGLRLIYYSQIVNDFQKGDIAEGYSVSREKKESFPLTVTSAQKNPTAFYLCASSIRTTYEQYFGPGTRLTVT.

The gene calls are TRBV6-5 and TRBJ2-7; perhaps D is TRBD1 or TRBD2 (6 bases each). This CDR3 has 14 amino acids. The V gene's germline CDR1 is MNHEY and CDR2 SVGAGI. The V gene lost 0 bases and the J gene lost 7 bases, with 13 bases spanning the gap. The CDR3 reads CASSYSGGLLEQYF. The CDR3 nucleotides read TGTGCCAGCAGTTACTCCGGGGGCTTGCTTGAGCAGTACTTC.

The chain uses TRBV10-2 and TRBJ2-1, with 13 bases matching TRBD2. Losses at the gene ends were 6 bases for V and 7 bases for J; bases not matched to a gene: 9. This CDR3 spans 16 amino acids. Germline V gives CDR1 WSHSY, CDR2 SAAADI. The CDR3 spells CASRSPGTSGINEQFF. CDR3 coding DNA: TGCGCCAGCAGGTCCCCCGGGACTAGCGGGATAAATGAGCAGTTCTTC.

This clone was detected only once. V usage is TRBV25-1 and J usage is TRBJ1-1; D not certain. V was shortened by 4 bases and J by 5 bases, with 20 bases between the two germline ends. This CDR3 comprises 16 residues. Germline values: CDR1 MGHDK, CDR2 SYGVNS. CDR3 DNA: TGTGCCAGCAGTGGACCGAGTACCTTCACGTGGACTGAAGCTTTCTTT. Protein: CASSGPSTFTWTEAFF.

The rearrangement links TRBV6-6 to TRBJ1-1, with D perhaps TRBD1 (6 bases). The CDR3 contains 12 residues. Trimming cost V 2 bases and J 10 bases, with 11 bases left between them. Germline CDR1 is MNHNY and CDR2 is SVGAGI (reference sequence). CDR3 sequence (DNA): TGTGCCAGCAGTTACACAGGGTTTACAGCTTTCTTT. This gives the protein CASSYTGFTAFF.

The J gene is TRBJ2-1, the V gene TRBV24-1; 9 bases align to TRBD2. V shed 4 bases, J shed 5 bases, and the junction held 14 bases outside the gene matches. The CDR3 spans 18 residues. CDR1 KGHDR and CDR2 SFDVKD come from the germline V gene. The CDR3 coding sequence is TGTGCCACCAGTGACAGCGGGACTAGCCTGGGGACCGACAATGAGCAGTTCTTC. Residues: CATSDSGTSLGTDNEQFF.

The CDR3: CASSERLAGGIQFF. In nucleotides, the CDR3 is TGTGCCAGCAGTGAGAGACTAGCGGGAGGGATTCAGTTCTTC. The V and J genes are TRBV25-1 and TRBJ2-1; 14 bases are a match to TRBD2. This CDR3 is built from 14 residues. In germline, CDR1 is MGHDK, CDR2 SYGVNS. With 3 bases clipped from V and 13 bases from J, the junction kept 5 bases outside the gene matches.

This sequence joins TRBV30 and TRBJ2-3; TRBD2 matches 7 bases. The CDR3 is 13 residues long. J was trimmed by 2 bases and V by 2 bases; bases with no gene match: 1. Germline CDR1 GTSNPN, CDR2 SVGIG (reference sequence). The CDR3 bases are TGTGCCTGGAGTAGCGGGAACACAGATACGCAGTATTTT. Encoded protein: CAWSSGNTDTQYF.

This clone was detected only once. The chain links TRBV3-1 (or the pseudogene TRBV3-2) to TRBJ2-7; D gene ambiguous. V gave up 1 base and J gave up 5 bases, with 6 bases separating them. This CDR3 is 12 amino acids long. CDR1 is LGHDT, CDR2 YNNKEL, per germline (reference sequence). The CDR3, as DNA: TGTGCCAGCAGCCAAGTCGTTCACGAGCAGTACTTC. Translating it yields CASSQVVHEQYF.

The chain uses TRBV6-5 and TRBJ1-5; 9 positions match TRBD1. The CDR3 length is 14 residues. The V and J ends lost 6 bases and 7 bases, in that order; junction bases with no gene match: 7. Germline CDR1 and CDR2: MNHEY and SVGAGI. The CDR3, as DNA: TGTGCCAGCAGAGGGGGCGGGACAGGGCAGCCCCAGCATTTT. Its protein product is CASRGGGTGQPQHF.

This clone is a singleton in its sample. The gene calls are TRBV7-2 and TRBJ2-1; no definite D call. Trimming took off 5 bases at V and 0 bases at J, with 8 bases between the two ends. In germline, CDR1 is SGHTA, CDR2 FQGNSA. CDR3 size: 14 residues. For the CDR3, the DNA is TGTGCCAGCAGCCCCCCTTCCTCCTACAATGAGCAGTTCTTC. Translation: CASSPPSSYNEQFF.

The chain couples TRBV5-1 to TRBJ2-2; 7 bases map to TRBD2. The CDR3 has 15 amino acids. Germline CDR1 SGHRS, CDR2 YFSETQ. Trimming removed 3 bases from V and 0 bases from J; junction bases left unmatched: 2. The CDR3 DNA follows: TGCGCCAGCAGCTCGGGACTACCGAACACCGGGGAGCTGTTTTTT. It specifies CASSSGLPNTGELFF.

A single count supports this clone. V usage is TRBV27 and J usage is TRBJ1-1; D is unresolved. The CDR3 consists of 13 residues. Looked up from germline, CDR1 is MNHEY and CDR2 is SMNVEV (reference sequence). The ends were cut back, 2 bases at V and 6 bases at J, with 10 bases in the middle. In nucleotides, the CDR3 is TGTGCCAGCAGTTTAATGGGGTTAGCTGAAGCTTTCTTT. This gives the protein CASSLMGLAEAFF.

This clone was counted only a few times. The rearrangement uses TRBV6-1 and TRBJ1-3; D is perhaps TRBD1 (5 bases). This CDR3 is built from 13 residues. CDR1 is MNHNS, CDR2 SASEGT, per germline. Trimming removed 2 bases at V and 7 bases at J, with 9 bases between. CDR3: CASSEWGSNTIYF. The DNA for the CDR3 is TGTGCCAGCAGTGAATGGGGGTCGAACACCATATATTTT.

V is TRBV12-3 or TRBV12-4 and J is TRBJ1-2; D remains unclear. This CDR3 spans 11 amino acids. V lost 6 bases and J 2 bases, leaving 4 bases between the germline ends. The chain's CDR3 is CASRQNYGYTF. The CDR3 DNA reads TGTGCCAGCAGGCAGAACTATGGCTACACCTTC.

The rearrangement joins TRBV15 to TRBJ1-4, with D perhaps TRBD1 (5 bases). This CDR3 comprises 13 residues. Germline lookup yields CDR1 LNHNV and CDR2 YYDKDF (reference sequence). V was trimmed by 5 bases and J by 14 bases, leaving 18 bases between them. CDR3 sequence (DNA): TGTGCCACCAGCCGCGGGACCGACTCAGGTCTGTTTTTT. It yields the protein CATSRGTDSGLFF.

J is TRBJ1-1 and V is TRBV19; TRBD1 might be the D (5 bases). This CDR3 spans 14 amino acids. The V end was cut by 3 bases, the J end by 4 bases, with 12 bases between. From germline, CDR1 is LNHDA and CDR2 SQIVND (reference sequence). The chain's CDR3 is CASSIGAGGTEAFF. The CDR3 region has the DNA TGTGCCAGTAGTATTGGGGCGGGGGGCACTGAAGCTTTCTTT.

This chain's CDR3 is CASSLDFGSGQYF. CDR3 DNA: TGTGCCAGCAGCTTGGATTTCGGATCTGGGCAGTATTTT. This chain links TRBV5-6 with TRBJ2-3, with no clear D. This CDR3 has 13 amino acids. Germline CDR1 and CDR2: SGHDT and YYEEEE. The V and J ends lost 0 bases and 11 bases respectively, with 13 bases between them.

CDR3 protein: CASSLKASGRYLSYEQYF. The DNA of the CDR3 is TGTGCCAGCAGCTTAAAGGCTAGCGGGCGGTACTTGTCCTACGAGCAGTACTTC. This chain uses TRBV7-9 with TRBJ2-7, with 8 positions matching TRBD2. The CDR3 runs to 18 residues. Germline CDR1 SEHNR, CDR2 FQNEAQ (reference sequence). V shed 2 bases, J shed 1 base, and the junction held 13 bases outside the gene matches.

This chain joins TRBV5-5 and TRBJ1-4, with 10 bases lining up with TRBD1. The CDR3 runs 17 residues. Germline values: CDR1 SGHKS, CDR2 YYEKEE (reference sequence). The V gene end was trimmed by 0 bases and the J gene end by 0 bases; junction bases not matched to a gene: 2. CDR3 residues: CASSLGDRGTTNEKLFF. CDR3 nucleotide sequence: TGTGCCAGCAGCTTGGGGGACAGGGGCACAACTAATGAAAAACTGTTTTTT.